Included here is one T cell receptor beta chain sequence, with context. What it recognizes is unknown. This sample stems from a study of post-analysis software for immune sequencing data. Study findings and constraints: Compared with controls, patients had more of about 5 TRBV segments, including TRBV5-6, TRBV5-1 and TRBV20-1.

The CDR3 spans 13 residues. J gave up 5 bases and V 5 bases, and 6 bases lay outside the gene matches. Germline CDR1 and CDR2: DFQATT and SNEGSKA (reference sequence). Unique molecular identifiers had been added to the TCR beta cDNA libraries. TCRdb fed the PCR reads into MiXCR, producing one record per CDR3 protein. The sample includes some 450,000 distinct CDR3 sequences, over 35% of them seen just once. The source of this sequence is a girl under 18 with multiple sclerosis. What was sequenced was blood. The chain links TRBV20-1 to TRBJ2-1; TRBD2 matches at 7 bases. In nucleotides, the CDR3 is TGCAGTGCTGGGGAGGGTCGGCACAATGAGCAGTTCTTC. This codes for CSAGEGRHNEQFF.